This TCR beta chain was sequenced during a study of blood T cell repertoires in COVID-19. Study context: In each case, the material was cDNA or gDNA derived from T cells, B-cell-depleted T cells, or PBMCs.

The table lists this clone with a few counts. Other nucleotide sequences from this sample produce the same CDR3. Germline values: CDR1 SGHRS, CDR2 YFSETQ. The CDR3 covers 15 residues. Trimming stripped 0 bases from V and 0 bases from J, with 7 bases between. Some clones are missing from TCRdb's copy, which holds only in-frame ones; the method was immunoSEQ multiplex PCR. The table records approximately 52,000 clones, less than 90% of them present only once. The material sequenced was peripheral blood. This chain uses TRBV5-1 with TRBJ2-1; D remains ambiguous. This TCR was sampled from a human donor in a cohort sampled during active COVID-19. The DNA of the CDR3 is TGCGCCAGCAGCTTGGCCTCTAGCTCCTACAATGAGCAGTTCTTC. Amino acid sequence: CASSLASSSYNEQFF.